Below, one TCR beta chain is given with its context. TCR beta CDR3 sequences were amplified from RNA transcripts. The HTBI primer set drove a first-round RT-PCR of the TCR CDR3. TCRdb redid the calling of the multiplex PCR reads with MiXCR, one entry per CDR3 protein. Of about 410,000 distinct CDR3 sequences listed, 13% to 15% were seen once; the top ten hold roughly 21%. The data derive from a study of T cells in Graves' hyperthyroidism and ophthalmopathy. Trimming removed 2 bases from V and 4 bases from J, with 27 bases in between. The CDR3 runs to 20 residues. Germline V gene data show CDR1 as LNHDA and CDR2 as SQIVND (reference sequence). Clinical symptoms, serum thyroxine, TRAb, thyroid ultrasound and orbital computed tomography established diagnosis.

The sample comprised blood. This receptor was obtained from a woman aged 30 to 39 with Graves' ophthalmopathy. V usage is TRBV19 and J usage is TRBJ1-5; D is perhaps TRBD1 (5 bases). The CDR3 loop is CASSIKTKAAGYYPNQPQHF. In DNA, the CDR3 is TGTGCCAGTAGTATAAAGACAAAGGCGGCAGGGTACTACCCGAATCAGCCCCAGCATTTT.